These T cell receptor beta chains were read from a single sample in a study of identical twins. TCRdb ran MiXCR on the 5' RACE reads and lists one entry per CDR3 protein. The repertoire has hundreds of thousands of distinct CDR3 sequences, 20% to 25% of them found once; the top ten carry 2.5% to 3.5%. A further study also used this sample, focusing on T cells expressing NK-cell markers.

Source material: CD4+ T cells sorted from blood. Source of these receptors: a woman under 30 in good health. Each CDR3 is given without its conserved first and last residue.

TRBV3-1	TRBJ2-7	ASSPQWGGAGEQY
TRBV20-1	TRBJ2-2	SARDRVGELF
TRBV12-3/TRBV12-4	TRBJ1-5	ASRQGSGNQPQH
TRBV3-1	TRBJ2-1	ASSHVGTSRRLAGEQF
TRBV15	TRBJ2-7	ATSRGQFSYEQY
TRBV5-1	TRBJ1-4	ASREAPNEKLF
TRBV20-1	TRBJ2-3	SALRDDTDTQY
TRBV3-1	TRBJ2-7	ASTLAGRYEQY
TRBV7-2	TRBJ2-7	ASSLDRGGQY
TRBV6-1	TRBJ2-7	ASTPPGSSYEQY
TRBV18	TRBJ2-7	ASSPYPDGEQY
TRBV12-3/TRBV12-4	TRBJ2-2	ASSRIWGPNTGELF
TRBV5-1	TRBJ1-1	ASSVTGFAGTEAF
TRBV20-1	TRBJ2-5	SAPSSWETQY
TRBV4-2	TRBJ2-1	ASSQETSGGGWNEQF
TRBV6-1	TRBJ2-7	ATRTGGSYEQY
TRBV6-5	TRBJ2-1	ASSYSIQATYNEQF
TRBV12-3/TRBV12-4	TRBJ2-7	AISRGYEQY
TRBV12-3/TRBV12-4	TRBJ2-5	ASSSTEQETQY
TRBV2	TRBJ2-5	ASSEVASGRGQETQY
TRBV29-1	TRBJ1-2	SVERQGYGYT
TRBV5-6	TRBJ2-7	ASSEVGGSSYEQY
TRBV5-6	TRBJ2-2	ASSLRVAGTTGELF
TRBV5-1	TRBJ2-5	ASRRGGPQETQY
TRBV6-2/TRBV6-3	TRBJ1-1	ASTTWGSTEAF
TRBV5-1	TRBJ1-1	ASRYRDGSTEAF
TRBV9	TRBJ1-1	ASSVSRTNTEAF
TRBV12-3/TRBV12-4	TRBJ1-1	ASSTSGTEAF
TRBV10-2	TRBJ1-2	ASRWGQDLRGYT
TRBV20-1	TRBJ2-1	SASIAGVQYEQF
TRBV20-1	TRBJ2-3	SASTSRTSTDTQY
TRBV7-9	TRBJ1-6	ASGGQGNSPLH
TRBV5-1	TRBJ2-3	ASSMRRFGNTDTQY
TRBV11-2	TRBJ2-3	ASSSLAGGSTDTQY
TRBV9	TRBJ2-5	ASSVAGWQETQY
TRBV7-9	TRBJ1-1	ASSLAGTGAGTEAF
TRBV20-1	TRBJ2-4	SAGGRVKNIQY
TRBV7-2	TRBJ2-1	ASSYYPGQGNEQF
TRBV5-1	TRBJ2-5	ASKKQEETQY
TRBV20-1	TRBJ1-1	SAKRNTEAF
TRBV20-1	TRBJ1-1	SARPFNTEAF
TRBV11-2	TRBJ2-3	ASSFLRGEDTQY
TRBV2	TRBJ2-1	ASSEVRSGEQF
TRBV5-1	TRBJ1-1	ASSLRQGAGNTEAF
TRBV9	TRBJ1-6	ASSVGGDRANSPLH
TRBV10-3	TRBJ2-7	AISESPFQY
TRBV5-1	TRBJ2-7	ASSFQGGAYEQC
TRBV7-9	TRBJ2-3	ASSQGGYPDTQY
TRBV10-3	TRBJ1-5	AISESRSNQPQH
TRBV5-1	TRBJ1-6	ASSPLGGDSYNSPLH
TRBV27	TRBJ1-4	ASRNQDRGPEKLF
TRBV29-1	TRBJ1-5	SVTAEGQPQH
TRBV2	TRBJ2-5	ASSEVKDGTQY
TRBV20-1	TRBJ2-3	SASVRGDTQY
TRBV7-9	TRBJ2-7	ASSLGTGSYEQY
TRBV7-9	TRBJ2-3	ASSLGPNGDTQY